Following are 10 T cell receptor beta chains from one sample sequenced in a study of OX40 agonist ivuxolimab in advanced cancers. Clones were read by immunoSEQ multiplex PCR, and TCRdb kept only the in-frame ones, dropping some. The sample carries more than 85,000 clones, 80% to 95% recorded once. The sequences come from CD4+ or CD8+ T cells sorted from blood, collected in a trial of the OX40 agonist ivuxolimab. Receptors originate from an adult with an advanced solid tumor such as melanoma, head and neck, liver or kidney cancer.

This chain joins TRBV25-1 and TRBJ2-5; 7 positions agree with TRBD1. This CDR3 comprises 14 residues. Germline CDR1 is MGHDK and CDR2 is SYGVNS. With 5 bases clipped from V and 5 bases from J, the junction kept 8 bases outside the gene matches. CDR3 nucleotide sequence: TGTGCCAGCAGTAGACAGGGAATAGGGGAGACCCAGTACTTC. Its translation is CASSRQGIGETQYF.

The chain recombines TRBV5-1 with TRBJ2-1; weak D call: TRBD1 (6 bases). The CDR3 runs 17 residues. Germline V gene sequence: CDR1 SGHRS, CDR2 YFSETQ. V shed 4 bases and J shed 5 bases, with 22 bases lying between them. CDR3: CASSSWGTTGGNNEQFF. DNA of the CDR3: TGCGCCAGCAGCAGCTGGGGGACGACAGGAGGAAACAATGAGCAGTTCTTC.

The CDR3 spells CASSAPGHLQETQYF. The DNA of the CDR3 is TGTGCCAGCAGTGCACCGGGACATCTACAAGAGACCCAGTACTTC. The chain combines TRBV25-1 with TRBJ2-5; TRBD1 is a possible D gene (6 bases). Germline V gene data show CDR1 as MGHDK and CDR2 as SYGVNS. V shed 4 bases and J shed 2 bases, with 14 bases lying between them. This CDR3 has 15 residues. Using reference TRBV25-1 and TRBJ2-5 for the parts outside the CDR3, the full variable domain is EADIYQTPRYLVIGTGKKITLECSQTMGHDKMYWYQQDPGMELHLIHYSYGVNSTEKGDLSSESTVSRIRTEHFPLTLESARPSHTSQYLCASSAPGHLQETQYFGPGTRLLVL.

A single count supports this clone. This chain joins TRBV19 and TRBJ2-4, with 12 bases lining up with TRBD2. This CDR3 is built from 14 residues. With V trimmed by 7 bases and J by 9 bases, 7 bases remained unmatched. Germline V gene data show CDR1 as LNHDA and CDR2 as SQIVND (reference sequence). The CDR3 DNA sequence: TGTGCCAGTAAGACTAGCGGGAGAGGTAGCATTCAGTACTTC. Protein product: CASKTSGRGSIQYF.

This chain uses TRBV25-1 with TRBJ1-4; 10 bases map to TRBD1. J was trimmed by 8 bases and V by 3 bases; bases with no gene match: 9. Germline V gene lookup returns CDR1 MGHDK and CDR2 SYGVNS. The CDR3 consists of 16 residues. The CDR3 is CASSDPDRGRKEKLFF. For the CDR3, the DNA is TGTGCCAGCAGTGACCCTGACAGGGGGCGAAAAGAAAAACTGTTTTTT.

This chain uses TRBV9 with TRBJ2-7; 7 bases fit TRBD2. V trimming: 3 bases; J trimming: 1 base; junction bases outside the gene matches: 4. The length of the CDR3 is 14 residues. The germline V gene encodes CDR1 SGDLS and CDR2 YYNGEE. The CDR3 region is CASSARDYSYEQYF. CDR3 sequence (DNA): TGTGCCAGCAGCGCACGGGACTATTCCTACGAGCAGTACTTC.

Comments on this clone: A read error may produce the germline difference seen at one junction end. V usage is TRBV6-5 and J usage is TRBJ2-7; D uncertain. The CDR3 loop spans 14 amino acids. CDR1 is MNHEY, CDR2 SVGAGI, per germline. CDR3 bases: TGTGCCAGCAGCCCCAATCTAATTCCGCCCAAATGGAACTTC. Its translation is CASSPNLIPPKWNF.

This rearrangement joins TRBV7-9 to TRBJ2-1; 15 nucleotides match TRBD2. J gave up 2 bases and V 5 bases, and 4 bases lay outside the gene matches. This CDR3 region has 17 residues. The germline CDR1 and CDR2 sequences are SEHNR and FQNEAQ (reference sequence). The CDR3 DNA is TGTGCCAGCAGCAGCGGGACTAGCGGGGGGACCTACAATGAGCAGTTCTTC. Its translation is CASSSGTSGGTYNEQFF.

The chain uses TRBV5-6 and TRBJ1-1, with 8 bases fitting TRBD1. J was trimmed by 5 bases and V by 4 bases; bases with no gene match: 4. The CDR3 totals 13 residues. The germline V gene encodes CDR1 SGHDT and CDR2 YYEEEE. The CDR3 bases are TGTGCCAGCAGCAAAGGGACAGGAACTGAAGCTTTCTTT. Translation gives CASSKGTGTEAFF.

J is TRBJ2-7 and V is TRBV6-5, with D uncertain. Germline assignment: CDR1 MNHEY and CDR2 SVGAGI. V gave up 5 bases and J gave up 4 bases, with 12 bases separating them. The CDR3 spans 13 residues. The CDR3 DNA is TGTGCCAGCAGTGAAGCTGGCCCATACGAGCAGTACTTC. Translating gives CASSEAGPYEQYF.